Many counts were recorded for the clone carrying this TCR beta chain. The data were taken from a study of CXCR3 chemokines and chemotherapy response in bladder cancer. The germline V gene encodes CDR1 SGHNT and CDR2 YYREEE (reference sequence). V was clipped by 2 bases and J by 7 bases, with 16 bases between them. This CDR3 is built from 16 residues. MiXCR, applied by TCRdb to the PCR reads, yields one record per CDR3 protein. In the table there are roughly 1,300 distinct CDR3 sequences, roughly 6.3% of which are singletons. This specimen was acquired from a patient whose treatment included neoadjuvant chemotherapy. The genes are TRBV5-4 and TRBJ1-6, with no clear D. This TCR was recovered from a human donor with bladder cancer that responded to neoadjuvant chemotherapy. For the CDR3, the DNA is TGTGCCAGCAGCTTTGTCCTAGGTCAGCAAAATTCACCCCTCCACTTT. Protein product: CASSFVLGQQNSPLHF.